Described below is a single TCR beta chain sequence and its context. This sample was included in a study of OX40 agonist ivuxolimab in advanced cancers. Study summary: Dose-escalation patients' cancers were hepatocellular carcinoma, melanoma, renal cell or head and neck cancer.

Assay: immunoSEQ multiplex PCR; the TCRdb copy retains only in-frame clones and omits some. The sample lists 30,000 to 40,000 clones; roughly four fifths were seen once. V lost 1 base, J lost 1 base, and 4 bases lay in between. This CDR3 has 13 residues. The V gene's germline CDR1 is SGHNT and CDR2 YENEEA. This chain uses TRBV11-3 with TRBJ1-1; no definite D call. This clonotype was sampled from an adult with an advanced solid tumor such as melanoma, head and neck, liver or kidney cancer. This specimen consisted of CD4+ or CD8+ T cells sorted from blood, obtained in a trial of the OX40 agonist ivuxolimab. CDR3 sequence (DNA): TGTGCCAGCAGCTTAGGGGGGAACACTGAAGCTTTCTTT. This sequence encodes CASSLGGNTEAFF.